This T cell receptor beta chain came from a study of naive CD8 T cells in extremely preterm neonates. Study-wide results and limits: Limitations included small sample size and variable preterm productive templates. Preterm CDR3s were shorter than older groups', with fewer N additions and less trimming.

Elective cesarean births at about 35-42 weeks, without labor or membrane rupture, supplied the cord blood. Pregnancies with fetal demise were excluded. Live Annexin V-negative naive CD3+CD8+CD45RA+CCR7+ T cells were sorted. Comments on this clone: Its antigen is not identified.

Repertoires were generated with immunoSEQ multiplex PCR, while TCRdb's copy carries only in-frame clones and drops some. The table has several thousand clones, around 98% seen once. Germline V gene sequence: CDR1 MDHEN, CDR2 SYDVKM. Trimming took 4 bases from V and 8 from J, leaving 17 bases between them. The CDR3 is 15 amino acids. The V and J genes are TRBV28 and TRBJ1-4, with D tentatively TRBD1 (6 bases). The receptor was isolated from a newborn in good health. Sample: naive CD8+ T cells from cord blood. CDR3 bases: TGTGCCAGCAGTTCCCGGGACACTGCGGCGGAAAAACTGTTTTTT. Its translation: CASSSRDTAAEKLFF.